Following are 25 T cell receptor beta chains from one sample sequenced in a study of T cells in localized non-small cell lung cancer. TCRdb's copy holds only in-frame clones and misses some; the assay was immunoSEQ multiplex PCR. Found here are approximately 52,000 clones, 70% to 80% of them singletons; the top ten hold 17%. The material sequenced was peripheral blood, taken before any cancer treatment. The receptors shown here come from a man between 35 and 75 years old with stage I squamous cell lung carcinoma.

The chain has TRBV4-2 and TRBJ1-3; D call uncertain. The germline CDR1 and CDR2 sequences are LGHNA and YNFKEQ. Trimming removed 1 base at V and 3 bases at J, with 13 bases between. This CDR3 contains 16 residues. The chain's CDR3 is CASSQGLLIGGNTIYF. The CDR3 nucleotides are TGTGCCAGCAGCCAAGGACTCTTAATCGGTGGAAACACCATATATTTT.

The CDR3: CASIYSTAQSPQHF. For the CDR3, the DNA is TGTGCCAGCATATATTCGACAGCCCAATCGCCCCAGCATTTT. The chain couples TRBV6-1 to TRBJ1-5, with D possibly matching TRBD1 (5 bases). The CDR3 spans 14 residues. The V gene's germline CDR1 is MNHNS and CDR2 SASEGT. The V gene lost 7 bases and the J gene lost 9 bases, with 19 bases spanning the gap.

The V and J genes are TRBV11-2 and TRBJ2-3, with TRBD2 identical over 10 bases. Trimming cost V 5 bases and J 6 bases; bases outside gene matches: 5. The CDR3 consists of 14 residues. The germline CDR1 and CDR2 sequences are SGHAT and FQNNGV. The CDR3: CASSLGTSADTQYF. DNA for the CDR3: TGTGCCAGCAGCCTTGGGACTAGCGCCGATACGCAGTATTTT.

The chain is built from TRBV5-1 and TRBJ2-5; tentatively, D is TRBD1 or TRBD2 (5 bases each). Trimming took off 2 bases at V and 0 bases at J, with 8 bases between the two ends. CDR3 length: 14 amino acids. The germline gives CDR1 SGHRS, CDR2 YFSETQ. The CDR3 loop reads CASSFGAYQETQYF. The CDR3 DNA reads TGCGCCAGCAGCTTCGGGGCGTACCAAGAGACCCAGTACTTC.

J is TRBJ2-7 and V is TRBV15; D gene uncertain. The germline gives CDR1 LNHNV, CDR2 YYDKDF (reference sequence). The CDR3 extends over 14 amino acids. The V end lost 3 bases, the J end lost 6 bases, and 15 bases lay between the germline ends. In DNA, the CDR3 is TGTGCCACCAGCAGGGCGACCGGGCAAAGCGAGCAGTACTTC. Its protein is CATSRATGQSEQYF.

This chain uses TRBV28 with TRBJ1-1, with unresolved D. CDR1 is MDHEN and CDR2 is SYDVKM in the germline V gene. The CDR3 consists of 11 residues. The CDR3 region has the DNA TGTGTCGTAGAGATGAACACTGAAGCTTTCTTT. Translated: CVVEMNTEAFF. The full variable domain, its missing parts supplied by reference TRBV28 and TRBJ1-1, is DVKVTQSSRYLVKRTGEKVFLECVQDMDHENMFWYRQDPGLGLRLIYFSYDVKMKEKGDIPEGYSVSREKKERFSLILESASTNQTSMYLCVVEMNTEAFFGQGTRLTVV.

The gene calls are TRBV7-2 and TRBJ1-5; 7 bases are a match to TRBD1. J gave up 4 bases and V 4 bases, and 7 bases lay outside the gene matches. This CDR3 contains 15 residues. The germline V gene has CDR1 SGHTA and CDR2 FQGNSA. The CDR3 sequence is CASSSGGLLNQPQHF. DNA of the CDR3: TGTGCCAGCAGCTCAGGGGGTTTGTTGAATCAGCCCCAGCATTTT. Full variable domain (missing parts from reference TRBV7-2 and TRBJ1-5): GAGVSQSPSNKVTEKGKDVELRCDPISGHTALYWYRQSLGQGLEFLIYFQGNSAPDKSGLPSDRFSAERTGGSVSTLTIQRTQQEDSAVYLCASSSGGLLNQPQHFGDGTRLSIL.

This sequence joins TRBV7-2 and TRBJ1-2; 8 nucleotides line up with TRBD1. J was trimmed by 6 bases and V by 4 bases; bases with no gene match: 10. From germline, CDR1 is SGHTA and CDR2 FQGNSA. CDR3 length equals 15 residues. The CDR3 here is CASSSRAAGGDGYTF. As DNA, the CDR3 is TGTGCCAGCAGCTCCCGGGCGGCAGGGGGCGATGGCTACACCTTC.

The chain recombines TRBV6-6 with TRBJ2-7, with 9 bases matching TRBD2. V trimming: 6 bases; J trimming: 1 base; junction bases outside the gene matches: 7. Germline lookup yields CDR1 MNHNY and CDR2 SVGAGI (reference sequence). The CDR3 consists of 15 residues. For the CDR3, the DNA is TGTGCCAGCAGCCCGGGACTAGCCTTATCCTACGAGCAGTACTTC. It translates to CASSPGLALSYEQYF.

This chain connects TRBV19 to TRBJ2-1; a weak D match, TRBD2 (6 bases). Trimming pared 3 bases from V and 7 bases from J, leaving 25 bases between. The CDR3 extends over 18 amino acids. Germline V CDR1 and CDR2: LNHDA, SQIVND (reference sequence). The chain's CDR3 is CASSIKGRWTTGENEQFF. In DNA form, the CDR3 reads TGTGCCAGTAGTATCAAGGGTAGATGGACGACGGGGGAAAATGAGCAGTTCTTC. Drawing the rest from reference TRBV19 and TRBJ2-1, the complete variable domain is DGGITQSPKYLFRKEGQNVTLSCEQNLNHDAMYWYRQDPGQGLRLIYYSQIVNDFQKGDIAEGYSVSREKKESFPLTVTSAQKNPTAFYLCASSIKGRWTTGENEQFFGPGTRLTVL.

The chain carries TRBV9 and TRBJ2-7; a weak D match, TRBD2 (6 bases). This CDR3 contains 15 residues. Germline CDR1 and CDR2: SGDLS and YYNGEE. V lost 0 bases and J 5 bases, leaving 15 bases between the germline ends. The CDR3 protein is CASSVEGGVRDEQYF. Here the CDR3 DNA reads TGTGCCAGCAGCGTAGAAGGAGGGGTGAGGGACGAGCAGTACTTC. Full variable domain (remainder filled in from reference TRBV9 and TRBJ2-7): DSGVTQTPKHLITATGQRVTLRCSPRSGDLSVYWYQQSLDQGLQFLIQYYNGEERAKGNILERFSAQQFPDLHSELNLSSLELGDSALYFCASSVEGGVRDEQYFGPGTRLTVT.

This sequence joins TRBV28 and TRBJ1-3; no definite D call. This CDR3 comprises 14 residues. Trimming took off 5 bases at V and 4 bases at J, with 12 bases between the two ends. From germline, CDR1 is MDHEN and CDR2 SYDVKM. CDR3 region: CASSEPMRGNTIYF. The CDR3 DNA sequence: TGTGCCAGCAGTGAGCCGATGAGAGGAAACACCATATATTTT. The full variable domain, completed using reference TRBV28 and TRBJ1-3, is DVKVTQSSRYLVKRTGEKVFLECVQDMDHENMFWYRQDPGLGLRLIYFSYDVKMKEKGDIPEGYSVSREKKERFSLILESASTNQTSMYLCASSEPMRGNTIYFGEGSWLTVV.

The chain joins TRBV7-9 to TRBJ1-2; 10 bases map to TRBD1. The CDR3 is made up of 14 amino acids. CDR1 is SEHNR and CDR2 is FQNEAQ in the germline V gene (reference sequence). V trimming: 5 bases; J trimming: 9 bases; junction bases outside the gene matches: 9. The chain's CDR3 is CASSPDRTGGSYTF. The CDR3 bases are TGTGCCAGCAGCCCCGACCGGACAGGGGGAAGCTACACCTTC.

This clone was observed a handful of times. This chain links TRBV30 with TRBJ2-1; TRBD2 agrees at 7 bases. V gave up 3 bases and J gave up 2 bases; unmatched junction bases: 7. The CDR3 length is 15 residues. Germline V gene sequence: CDR1 GTSNPN, CDR2 SVGIG (reference sequence). The CDR3 region is CAWRPGGGPYNEQFF. CDR3 in DNA: TGTGCCTGGAGGCCGGGGGGTGGACCCTACAATGAGCAGTTCTTC.

The V call is TRBV5-6, the J call TRBJ1-3; no reliable D call. V lost 5 bases and J lost 3, with 12 bases in between. Germline CDR1 and CDR2: SGHDT and YYEEEE. The CDR3 runs to 14 residues. CDR3 region: CASSSQEVGNTIYF. CDR3 nucleotides: TGTGCCAGCAGTAGCCAGGAGGTTGGAAACACCATATATTTT.

The rearrangement joins TRBV10-2 to TRBJ2-1; 7 bases line up with TRBD2. The CDR3 has 17 residues. The V gene's germline CDR1 is WSHSY and CDR2 SAAADI. V shed 1 base and J 1 base; nucleotides not matched to a gene: 7. The CDR3 sequence is CASSEFGYSGSYNEQFF. The CDR3 region has the DNA TGCGCCAGCAGTGAGTTCGGGTATAGCGGGTCCTACAATGAGCAGTTCTTC.

In its sample, this clone was seen once. V usage is TRBV2 and J usage is TRBJ1-5; TRBD1 is a possible D gene (5 bases). The ends were cut back, 0 bases at V and 6 bases at J, with 15 bases in the middle. The CDR3 contains 16 residues. In germline, CDR1 is SNHLY, CDR2 FYNNEI. CDR3 in amino acids: CASSEALRAGRQPQHF. CDR3 bases: TGTGCCAGCAGTGAAGCGCTTCGGGCAGGGCGTCAGCCCCAGCATTTT.

The chain has TRBV28 and TRBJ2-7; 10 nucleotides agree with TRBD1. This CDR3 is built from 14 residues. V shed 6 bases and J 2 bases; nucleotides not matched to a gene: 4. From germline, CDR1 is MDHEN and CDR2 SYDVKM. The CDR3 DNA is TGTGCCAGCAGGCCGGGACAGGGGACCTACGAGCAGTACTTC. Translation gives CASRPGQGTYEQYF. Variable domain in full (rest from reference TRBV28 and TRBJ2-7): DVKVTQSSRYLVKRTGEKVFLECVQDMDHENMFWYRQDPGLGLRLIYFSYDVKMKEKGDIPEGYSVSREKKERFSLILESASTNQTSMYLCASRPGQGTYEQYFGPGTRLTVT.

The chain couples TRBV27 to TRBJ1-1; no firm D call. Trimming stripped 5 bases from V and 5 bases from J, with 15 bases between. The germline V gene encodes CDR1 MNHEY and CDR2 SMNVEV (reference sequence). The CDR3 has 14 residues. CDR3 residues: CASSPKGGWTEAFF. The CDR3 bases are TGTGCCAGCAGTCCAAAAGGAGGGTGGACTGAAGCTTTCTTT.

J is TRBJ1-1 and V is TRBV5-1; tentative D call: TRBD1 (5 bases). Germline assignment: CDR1 SGHRS and CDR2 YFSETQ. This CDR3 comprises 15 residues. Trimming took 3 bases from V and 4 from J, leaving 16 bases between them. The CDR3 reads CASSYLGDPGTEAFF. The CDR3 DNA reads as TGCGCCAGCAGCTACCTGGGGGACCCGGGCACTGAAGCTTTCTTT.

This clone was counted only a few times. The DNA of the CDR3 is TGTGCCAGCAGCCTCCCCCGCCGGACGGGGCTAGCCAAAAACATTCAGTACTTC. Amino acids: CASSLPRRTGLAKNIQYF. The chain uses TRBV7-8 and TRBJ2-4; D might be TRBD1 or TRBD2, each matching 5 bases. The germline CDR1 and CDR2 sequences are SGHVS and FQNEAQ. V lost 5 bases and J 0 bases, leaving 20 bases between the germline ends. The CDR3 sequence is 18 residues long.

The chain carries TRBV30 and TRBJ1-6; D uncertain. V lost 5 bases, J lost 9 bases, and 17 bases lay in between. Germline values: CDR1 GTSNPN, CDR2 SVGIG (reference sequence). The CDR3 is 14 residues long. The CDR3 nucleotides read TGTGCCTGGTCGGGTGAGGCTACGGTTTCACCCCTCCACTTT. This gives the protein CAWSGEATVSPLHF.

This clone came up once. V gene TRBV19 combines with J gene TRBJ1-2; 7 bases are a match to TRBD1. There are 15 residues in the CDR3. Germline CDR1 LNHDA, CDR2 SQIVND (reference sequence). The ends lost 5 bases at V and 2 bases at J; junction bases unmatched: 8. Here the CDR3 reads CASSSRSQGNYGYTF. As DNA, the CDR3 is TGTGCCAGTAGTTCTCGATCACAGGGGAACTATGGCTACACCTTC.

The chain carries TRBV10-1 and TRBJ2-2; 12 bases are a match to TRBD2. Germline trimming cut 3 bases from V and 7 bases from J; bases unmatched to any gene: 12. The CDR3 is 18 amino acids. Germline V lookup: CDR1 WNHNN, CDR2 SYGVQD (reference sequence). The CDR3 region is CASSDGLAGLLPNGELFF. CDR3 DNA: TGCGCCAGCAGTGACGGACTAGCGGGGTTACTTCCGAACGGGGAGCTGTTTTTT.

The J gene is TRBJ1-1, the V gene TRBV4-3; no firm D call. Germline V gene lookup returns CDR1 LGHNA and CDR2 YSLEER. Trimming took 0 bases from V and 5 from J, leaving 10 bases between them. This CDR3 contains 14 residues. The CDR3 loop reads CASSQDPGSTEAFF. CDR3 nucleotides: TGCGCCAGCAGCCAAGATCCAGGCTCGACTGAAGCTTTCTTT.